The 23 T cell receptor beta chains below all came from one sample that was sequenced in a study of CD8 T cells in ankylosing spondylitis. TCRdb processed the 5' RACE reads anew with MiXCR; each CDR3 protein has one entry. The data hold under 450,000 distinct CDR3 sequences, with about 20% observed a single time. The sample was blood, either unsorted or a sorted T cell fraction (not recorded which). These TCRs come from a male donor with ankylosing spondylitis or in good health (not recorded which).

The sample holds a few counts of this clonotype. The rearrangement joins TRBV7-9 to TRBJ2-1; TRBD2 aligns across 9 bases. Trimming at V came to 4 bases and at J to 6 bases, leaving 7 bases not matched to a gene. Germline-derived CDR1 and CDR2 are SEHNR and FQNEAQ (reference sequence). This CDR3 spans 15 amino acids. The CDR3 here is CASSSGAGGLNEQFF. The CDR3, as DNA: TGTGCCAGCAGCTCCGGAGCGGGGGGACTCAATGAGCAGTTCTTC.

The chain recombines TRBV20-1 with TRBJ2-7; D might be TRBD1 or TRBD2, each matching 5 bases. CDR3 length equals 16 residues. CDR1 and CDR2 from the germline V gene are DFQATT and SNEGSKA (reference sequence). V lost 1 base and J lost 2, with 18 bases in between. CDR3 coding DNA: TGCAGTGCTAGAGTTTCAGGAAGGGACCGAGCCTACGAGCAGTACTTC. Its translation is CSARVSGRDRAYEQYF.

The rearrangement links TRBV7-9 to TRBJ2-7, with a possible D match to TRBD1 (6 bases). The CDR3 covers 12 residues. The V end lost 2 bases, the J end lost 5 bases, and 7 bases lay between the germline ends. Germline V gives CDR1 SEHNR, CDR2 FQNEAQ (reference sequence). CDR3 protein: CASSLNRDEQYF. Written as DNA, the CDR3 is TGTGCCAGCAGCTTAAACAGGGACGAGCAGTACTTC.

In this sample, this clonotype turned up a few times. The chain carries TRBV12-3 or TRBV12-4 and TRBJ2-7, with D perhaps matching TRBD1 (6 bases). Trimming removed 4 bases at V and 1 base at J, with 17 bases between. This CDR3 has 16 residues. The CDR3 DNA reads TGTGCCAGCAGTTCCGGTCCAGGGGTAACGTCCTACGAGCAGTACTTC. Amino acid sequence: CASSSGPGVTSYEQYF.

This clonotype was found many times. The chain is built from TRBV6-1 and TRBJ1-1; D is possibly TRBD1 (5 bases). Germline-derived CDR1 and CDR2 are MNHNS and SASEGT. Between the trimmed V and J ends, which lost 4 bases and 1 base, there was a span of 7 bases. This CDR3 spans 13 amino acids. The DNA of the CDR3 is TGTGCCAGCAGTGGGGACGGGAACACTGAAGCTTTCTTT. As protein: CASSGDGNTEAFF.

A few counts support this clonotype. This chain joins TRBV7-9 and TRBJ2-7; 7 bases fit TRBD2. CDR1 and CDR2 (germline): SEHNR, FQNEAQ (reference sequence). V shed 0 bases, J shed 2 bases, and the junction held 7 bases outside the gene matches. The CDR3 extends over 16 amino acids. Written as DNA, the CDR3 is TGTGCCAGCAGCTTAGCGGGTGGTGGGGGGGCCTACGAGCAGTACTTC. Its protein product is CASSLAGGGGAYEQYF.

The chain employs TRBV7-9 and TRBJ2-1, with D perhaps TRBD1 (6 bases). V was cut by 4 bases and J by 7 bases, with 20 bases left in between. Per the germline V gene, CDR1 is SEHNR and CDR2 is FQNEAQ (reference sequence). This CDR3 comprises 16 residues. CDR3 DNA: TGTGCCAGCAGCTCCCGGATTAGCAGGGGCGGGAATGAGCAGTTCTTC. It translates to CASSSRISRGGNEQFF.

V and J are TRBV20-1 and TRBJ2-1; 8 positions agree with TRBD2. The CDR3 loop spans 16 amino acids. With 4 bases clipped from V and 7 bases from J, the junction kept 15 bases outside the gene matches. Germline lookup yields CDR1 DFQATT and CDR2 SNEGSKA (reference sequence). CDR3 DNA: TGCAGTGCTAAGGGACTAGACTTTTTGCGAGAAAATGAGCAGTTCTTC. Translation gives CSAKGLDFLRENEQFF.

The chain couples TRBV6-5 to TRBJ2-7; D tentatively fits TRBD1 or TRBD2 (5 bases each). CDR1 MNHEY and CDR2 SVGAGI come from the germline V gene. V was trimmed by 8 bases and J by 0 bases, leaving 8 bases between them. CDR3 length: 12 amino acids. CDR3 in DNA: TGTGCCAGCCATGGGGGCTCCTACGAGCAGTACTTC. Translation gives CASHGGSYEQYF.

CDR3: CSARDPRDTWVNTGELFF. The CDR3 nucleotides read TGCAGTGCTAGAGACCCCCGGGACACTTGGGTTAACACCGGGGAGCTGTTTTTT. The V and J genes are TRBV20-1 and TRBJ2-2; D may be TRBD1 (6 bases). Trimming pared 0 bases from V and 2 bases from J, leaving 19 bases between. CDR1 and CDR2 (germline): DFQATT, SNEGSKA (reference sequence). This CDR3 comprises 18 residues.

This clonotype was detected a few times. The chain uses TRBV21-1 and TRBJ1-2. TRBV21-1 represents a pseudogene. The CDR3 has 14 residues. The CDR3 nucleotides are TGTGCCAGCAGCAGACTCAGTCCTAACTATGGCTACACCTTC. Protein product: CASSRLSPNYGYTF.

The genes are TRBV7-2 and TRBJ2-3, with D perhaps TRBD1 (5 bases). V was clipped by 4 bases and J by 2 bases, with 10 bases between them. The CDR3 totals 14 residues. Germline-derived CDR1 and CDR2 are SGHTA and FQGNSA. The CDR3 DNA reads TGTGCCAGCAGCTCCGACAGAAACACAGATACGCAGTATTTT. Its translation: CASSSDRNTDTQYF.

This clonotype was counted only a few times. J is TRBJ1-2 and V is TRBV4-1, with a possible D match to TRBD1 (6 bases). Germline V CDR1 and CDR2: MGHRA, YSYEKL. The CDR3 has 12 amino acids. V shed 10 bases and J shed 4 bases, with 13 bases lying between them. As DNA, the CDR3 is TGCGCCATCGGGGGGGGGGCCTATGGCTACACCTTC. Translating it yields CAIGGGAYGYTF.

The chain recombines TRBV12-3 or TRBV12-4 with TRBJ2-5; 9 nucleotides align to TRBD1. This CDR3 contains 15 residues. The J segment lost 5 bases and the V segment lost 4 bases, leaving 8 bases of the junction unmatched. CDR3 residues: CASSSYRGRSETQYF. CDR3 bases: TGTGCCAGCAGTTCCTACAGGGGGCGCAGTGAGACCCAGTACTTC.

The chain employs TRBV12-3 or TRBV12-4 and TRBJ2-1; no reliable D call. Trimming removed 6 bases from V and 8 bases from J, with 14 bases in between. This CDR3 is built from 13 residues. CDR3 nucleotide sequence: TGTGCCAGCAGCCCGCCCGACAAGGATGAGCAGTTCTTC. It is translated as CASSPPDKDEQFF.

Of note for this clonotype: A read error may explain this, as a much larger clone is one base away. V is TRBV25-1 and J is TRBJ2-3; 9 positions agree with TRBD2. The ends lost 3 bases at V and 1 base at J; junction bases unmatched: 2. Per germline, CDR1 MGHDK and CDR2 SYGVNS. This CDR3 has 15 amino acids. The CDR3: CASSDWTSGTDTQYF. CDR3 nucleotide sequence: TGTGCCAGCAGTGACTGGACTAGCGGCACAGATACGCAGTATTTT.

The rearrangement links TRBV12-3 or TRBV12-4 to TRBJ2-1, with 9 bases fitting TRBD2. The CDR3 consists of 16 residues. V lost 3 bases to trimming and J lost 5 bases; unmatched junction nucleotides: 8. CDR3 sequence reads: CASSFAIAGEHNEQFF. The CDR3 DNA is TGTGCCAGCAGTTTTGCAATAGCGGGGGAGCACAATGAGCAGTTCTTC.

This clonotype is large (0.1 to 1%) within its sample. The chain is built from TRBV20-1 and TRBJ1-3; D gene unclear. Trimming cost V 1 base and J 0 bases, with 10 bases left between them. Germline V gene sequence: CDR1 DFQATT, CDR2 SNEGSKA (reference sequence). The length of the CDR3 is 15 residues. CDR3 residues: CSARVMELSGNTIYF. The CDR3 DNA reads as TGCAGTGCTAGAGTGATGGAACTCTCTGGAAACACCATATATTTT.

V gene TRBV6-5 combines with J gene TRBJ1-2, with 10 bases aligning to TRBD1. The CDR3 spans 15 residues. Germline V lookup: CDR1 MNHEY, CDR2 SVGAGI. The J segment lost 8 bases and the V segment lost 2 bases, leaving 8 bases of the junction unmatched. CDR3 amino acids: CASSYGGQGWDGYTF. The CDR3 nucleotides read TGTGCCAGCAGTTACGGGGGACAGGGGTGGGACGGCTACACCTTC.

This clonotype was recorded a few times. This rearrangement joins TRBV30 to TRBJ2-7; D ambiguous. V lost 2 bases and J 3 bases, leaving 8 bases between the germline ends. The CDR3 extends over 12 amino acids. From germline, CDR1 is GTSNPN and CDR2 SVGIG (reference sequence). The CDR3 here is CAWSPPGYEQYF. As DNA, the CDR3 is TGTGCCTGGAGTCCACCCGGCTACGAGCAGTACTTC.

The CDR3: CASSSLEVYEQYF. In DNA, the CDR3 is TGTGCCAGCAGCTCTTTAGAGGTTTACGAGCAGTACTTC. This sequence joins TRBV11-2 and TRBJ2-7; D gene unclear. V was clipped by 4 bases and J by 4 bases, with 11 bases between them. Germline loops: CDR1 SGHAT, CDR2 FQNNGV. This CDR3 region has 13 residues.

This clonotype was seen a few times. This chain uses TRBV7-9 with TRBJ2-1; D gene uncertain. The CDR3 is 14 residues long. Trimming took off 0 bases at V and 5 bases at J, with 8 bases between the two ends. Germline V lookup: CDR1 SEHNR, CDR2 FQNEAQ (reference sequence). The CDR3: CASSLASPHNEQFF. As DNA, the CDR3 is TGTGCCAGCAGCTTAGCTTCCCCCCACAATGAGCAGTTCTTC. The full variable domain, in which reference TRBV7-9 and TRBJ2-1 provide the parts outside the CDR3, is DTGVSQNPRHKITKRGQNVTFRCDPISEHNRLYWYRQTLGQGPEFLTYFQNEAQLEKSRLLSDRFSAERPKGSFSTLEIQRTEQGDSAMYLCASSLASPHNEQFFGPGTRLTVL.

DNA for the CDR3: TGTGCCAGCAGTTCCGCTAGCGGAGCAGATACGCAGTATTTT. It is translated as CASSSASGADTQYF. The V gene is TRBV2, the J gene TRBJ2-3, with 7 bases fitting TRBD2. The CDR3 length is 14 residues. The germline gives CDR1 SNHLY, CDR2 FYNNEI. V lost 5 bases and J lost 4; bases outside the gene matches: 6.